This section outlines one T cell receptor beta chain sequence together with its context. The assay was immunoSEQ multiplex PCR, and TCRdb's table has in-frame clones only and misses some. The sample has some 190,000 clones, and its top ten clones hold roughly 2%. The source of the sample is a study of control samples from healthy donors and cancer patients. This CDR3 contains 13 residues. CDR1 is SGHRS and CDR2 is YFSETQ in the germline V gene. V shed 5 bases and J shed 5 bases, with 13 bases lying between them. The material sequenced was blood. The J gene is TRBJ1-1, the V gene TRBV5-1; D may be TRBD1 (6 bases). The TCR was taken from a woman aged 25 to 39 in good health. Here the CDR3 DNA reads TGCGCCAGCAGAAACCAGCAGGGGACTGAAGCTTTCTTT. Translation gives CASRNQQGTEAFF.